This T cell receptor beta chain was sequenced in a study of blood T cells in healthy people across ages. Study results and caveats: With unsorted PBMCs, a conclusive comparison of naive versus antigen-experienced cells was not possible. Both naive CD4+ cell counts and diversity were greater in long-lived donors than in aged donors.

The CDR3 loop spans 17 amino acids. From germline, CDR1 is LGHDT and CDR2 YNNKEL (reference sequence). The V and J ends lost 0 bases and 4 bases respectively, with 16 bases between them. Note on this clonotype: What it binds is not known.

Using a J-beta primer mix together with a sample-barcoded 5' primer, a second PCR was run for roughly 7 to 11 cycles. TCRdb re-derived calls from the 5' RACE reads in MiXCR, one entry per CDR3 protein. Of about 1 million distinct CDR3 sequences in the sample, more than 40% were seen once. This rearrangement joins TRBV3-1 to TRBJ2-1; D perhaps matches TRBD2 (6 bases). Sequenced input: blood. This TCR came from a woman aged 55-70 years in good health. Written as DNA, the CDR3 is TGTGCCAGCAGCCAAGATGGGACTCGGTTGGATTACAATGAGCAGTTCTTC. Translated, it gives CASSQDGTRLDYNEQFF.